This T cell receptor (beta chain) originates from a study of blood T cell repertoires in COVID-19. Overall study context: The cDNA or gDNA used as material had been derived from T cells, B-cell-depleted T cells, or PBMCs.

Original analysis: Reference gene primer amplification in the assay estimated nucleated cell counts. Clones were sequenced by immunoSEQ multiplex PCR, and TCRdb holds only the in-frame ones, with some missing. Clonal size and the V and J genes are those of that table, whereas D and trimming came from the DNA. The table has 300,000 or so clones, roughly 88% seen once; the top ten hold around 1.6%. The J segment lost 4 bases and the V segment lost 0 bases, leaving 6 bases of the junction unmatched. This CDR3 contains 17 residues. Germline loops: CDR1 SGHVS, CDR2 FNYEAQ. The sequence was obtained from a woman aged 50 to 60 with acute or convalescent COVID-19. This chain joins TRBV7-6 and TRBJ2-3, with 11 bases identical to TRBD2. The sample was peripheral blood. The CDR3 region is CASSLATSGRGPDTQYF. CDR3 nucleotide sequence: TGTGCCAGCAGCTTAGCAACTAGCGGGAGAGGGCCAGATACGCAGTATTTT.